This entry lists 20 T cell receptor beta chains sequenced from one sample in a study of T-cell memory formation after mild COVID-19. Using its own MiXCR run on the 5' RACE reads, TCRdb lists one record per CDR3 protein. Of 200,000 to 250,000 distinct CDR3 sequences listed, around 27% are singletons. The specimen sequenced was PBMCs or a T cell subset sorted from them (not recorded which). All receptors come from an adult woman who had mild COVID-19 (a few samples of this study predate the infection). Cell type and time point are not known.

The chain links TRBV3-1 to TRBJ2-7; D gene unclear. The V end lost 0 bases, the J end lost 5 bases, and 14 bases lay between the germline ends. The germline V gene has CDR1 LGHDT and CDR2 YNNKEL (reference sequence). The CDR3 consists of 15 residues. Here the CDR3 reads CASSQDPASRDEQYF. Written as DNA, the CDR3 is TGTGCCAGCAGCCAAGACCCAGCGAGTAGGGACGAGCAGTACTTC.

The rearrangement joins TRBV6-2 or TRBV6-3 to TRBJ1-1, with 7 bases that match TRBD1. CDR3 length: 14 residues. CDR1 is MNHEY and CDR2 is SVGEGT in the germline V gene. Germline trimming cut 5 bases from V and 4 bases from J; bases unmatched to any gene: 7. In DNA, the CDR3 is TGTGCCAGCAGTCGACAGGGCGGGAGCACTGAAGCTTTCTTT. Residues: CASSRQGGSTEAFF.

This clonotype has only a few counts. J is TRBJ2-5 and V is TRBV7-2; no clear D. V lost 2 bases to trimming and J lost 0 bases, with 13 bases between them. CDR3 size: 16 residues. Germline loops: CDR1 SGHTA, CDR2 FQGNSA. CDR3 sequence reads: CASSLNVGRYQETQYF. For the CDR3, the DNA is TGTGCCAGCAGCTTAAATGTCGGAAGGTACCAAGAGACCCAGTACTTC.

This clonotype turned up a few times. The chain couples TRBV7-9 to TRBJ2-5; D is unresolved. The CDR3 extends over 12 amino acids. V gave up 5 bases and J gave up 6 bases, with 10 bases separating them. The V gene's germline CDR1 is SEHNR and CDR2 FQNEAQ (reference sequence). The CDR3 DNA reads TGTGCCAGCAGCCAGGTGTTACAGACCCAGTACTTC. Its translation is CASSQVLQTQYF.

The chain has TRBV15 and TRBJ2-3; TRBD1 aligns across 9 bases. The germline V gene encodes CDR1 LNHNV and CDR2 YYDKDF (reference sequence). V was pared by 1 base and J by 3 bases, with 2 bases of the junction left unmatched. This CDR3 is built from 15 residues. The CDR3 DNA sequence: TGTGCCACCAGCAGAGCGGGACAGGGTACAGATACGCAGTATTTT. This sequence encodes CATSRAGQGTDTQYF. Combining the CDR3 with reference TRBV15 and TRBJ2-3 gives the whole variable domain DAMVIQNPRYQVTQFGKPVTLSCSQTLNHNVMYWYQQKSSQAPKLLFHYYDKDFNNEADTPDNFQSRRPNTSFCFLDIRSPGLGDTAMYLCATSRAGQGTDTQYFGPGTRLTVL.

The V call is TRBV10-3, the J call TRBJ1-5, with 7 bases aligning to TRBD1. The CDR3 runs 13 residues. V was clipped by 6 bases and J by 6 bases; unmatched bases: 5. Germline-derived CDR1 and CDR2 are ENHRY and SYGVKD. DNA of the CDR3: TGTGCCATCAGCCCGGGACAGCTTCAGCCCCAGCATTTT. Protein product: CAISPGQLQPQHF.

The rearrangement joins TRBV28 to TRBJ2-7; no clear D. Germline V gene lookup returns CDR1 MDHEN and CDR2 SYDVKM. The CDR3 loop spans 12 amino acids. V was shortened by 3 bases and J by 6 bases, with 9 bases between the two germline ends. The CDR3 sequence is CASSFYILEQYF. The CDR3 DNA reads TGTGCCAGCAGTTTTTACATCCTCGAGCAGTACTTC.

The V and J genes are TRBV2 and TRBJ2-5; 7 positions match TRBD2. V lost 6 bases to trimming and J lost 3 bases; unmatched junction nucleotides: 16. From germline, CDR1 is SNHLY and CDR2 FYNNEI. This CDR3 spans 17 amino acids. DNA of the CDR3: TGTGCCAGCAGCGCTAACGGGGGACTACTAACTAAAGAGACCCAGTACTTC. Its translation: CASSANGGLLTKETQYF.

The table lists this clonotype with a few counts. V is TRBV20-1 and J is TRBJ2-7; 11 bases line up with TRBD2. This CDR3 is 15 amino acids long. Germline V CDR1 and CDR2: DFQATT, SNEGSKA (reference sequence). V lost 0 bases and J lost 3; bases outside the gene matches: 4. DNA for the CDR3: TGCAGTGCTAGAGATCCCGGGACTAGCGGCTACGAGCAGTACTTC. It specifies CSARDPGTSGYEQYF.

This clonotype was counted a few times. The rearrangement joins TRBV5-6 to TRBJ2-1; tentative D call: TRBD2 (6 bases). This CDR3 has 15 amino acids. Germline V gives CDR1 SGHDT, CDR2 YYEEEE. Trimming pared 0 bases from V and 8 bases from J, leaving 15 bases between. CDR3 DNA: TGTGCCAGCAGCTTGGGACTAGGATTAACCTATGAGCAGTTCTTC. This sequence encodes CASSLGLGLTYEQFF.

V usage is TRBV7-8 and J usage is TRBJ2-3, with D possibly being TRBD2 (5 bases). The CDR3 has 13 residues. The V gene's germline CDR1 is SGHVS and CDR2 FQNEAQ. V lost 8 bases to trimming and J lost 0 bases, with 9 bases between them. The CDR3 spells CASVRASTDTQYF. The CDR3 DNA sequence: TGTGCCAGCGTGCGGGCTAGCACAGATACGCAGTATTTT.

The CDR3 nucleotides are TGTGCCTGGAGTGTACTAAGGACGGCAACCGGGGAGCTGTTTTTT. Translating it yields CAWSVLRTATGELFF. The rearrangement links TRBV30 to TRBJ2-2; D remains ambiguous. V was shortened by 0 bases and J by 5 bases, with 13 bases between the two germline ends. The V gene's germline CDR1 is GTSNPN and CDR2 SVGIG (reference sequence). CDR3 length: 15 amino acids. The full variable domain, in which reference TRBV30 and TRBJ2-2 provide the parts outside the CDR3, is SQTIHQWPATLVQPVGSPLSLECTVEGTSNPNLYWYRQAAGRGLQLLFYSVGIGQISSEVPQNLSASRPQDRQFILSSKKLLLSDSGFYLCAWSVLRTATGELFFGEGSRLTVL.

This rearrangement joins TRBV7-9 to TRBJ2-7, with D hard to call. V was cut by 6 bases and J by 0 bases, with 6 bases left in between. The germline V gene encodes CDR1 SEHNR and CDR2 FQNEAQ (reference sequence). The CDR3 extends over 12 amino acids. The CDR3 reads CASSSTSYEQYF. CDR3 nucleotides: TGTGCCAGCAGTTCCACCTCCTACGAGCAGTACTTC.

The chain combines TRBV5-6 with TRBJ2-3, with no clear D. With 7 bases removed from V and 2 bases from J, the gap between germline ends came to 5 bases. Germline loops: CDR1 SGHDT, CDR2 YYEEEE. The CDR3 is made up of 11 amino acids. CDR3 bases: TGTGCCAGCCACTCCACAGATACGCAGTATTTT. This sequence encodes CASHSTDTQYF.

The chain employs TRBV20-1 and TRBJ2-5; D is perhaps TRBD1 (5 bases). Germline CDR1 is DFQATT and CDR2 is SNEGSKA (reference sequence). Trimming left V 2 bases short and J 5 bases short, with 18 bases between. The CDR3 runs to 15 residues. The chain's CDR3 is CSARPNRNQWETQYF. For the CDR3, the DNA is TGCAGTGCTAGACCCAACAGGAATCAATGGGAGACCCAGTACTTC.

The rearrangement links TRBV5-1 to TRBJ2-7; weak D call: TRBD1 (7 bases). V dropped 1 base and J dropped 5 bases, with 16 bases sitting between them. The CDR3 runs to 15 residues. Germline-derived CDR1 and CDR2 are SGHRS and YFSETQ. The CDR3 coding sequence is TGCGCCAGCAGCTTGTTTCGACAGGGAGGACACGAGCAGTACTTC. Translated: CASSLFRQGGHEQYF.

This clonotype was detected only once. The chain couples TRBV20-1 to TRBJ2-1; 13 nucleotides match TRBD2. The CDR3 spans 17 residues. V lost 0 bases and J lost 4; bases outside the gene matches: 6. The germline gives CDR1 DFQATT, CDR2 SNEGSKA (reference sequence). The CDR3 here is CSARDPRLAGGYNEQFF. As DNA, the CDR3 is TGCAGTGCTAGAGATCCGAGACTAGCGGGGGGTTACAATGAGCAGTTCTTC.

This clonotype has more than one count but fewer than ten. The chain uses TRBV20-1 and TRBJ2-2; D gene unclear. The germline gives CDR1 DFQATT, CDR2 SNEGSKA (reference sequence). This CDR3 spans 12 amino acids. V lost 6 bases to trimming and J lost 6 bases, with 11 bases between them. The DNA for the CDR3 is TGCAGTGCACCTGCCCCTTCCGGGGAGCTGTTTTTT. Its translation: CSAPAPSGELFF.

There are a few counts of this clonotype. The rearrangement uses TRBV7-2 and TRBJ2-3, with 9 positions matching TRBD2. With 5 bases clipped from V and 2 bases from J, the junction kept 8 bases outside the gene matches. The CDR3 is 16 residues long. Germline values: CDR1 SGHTA, CDR2 FQGNSA. For the CDR3, the DNA is TGTGCCAGCAGCCTTGACGCGGGGGGGTACACAGATACGCAGTATTTT. Its translation: CASSLDAGGYTDTQYF.

The sample holds many counts of this clonotype. The chain links TRBV5-1 to TRBJ2-5, with 7 positions matching TRBD1. Germline CDR1 is SGHRS and CDR2 is YFSETQ. Trimming cost V 1 base and J 0 bases; bases outside gene matches: 3. The CDR3 runs 15 residues. As DNA, the CDR3 is TGCGCCAGCAGCTTGCAGGGGGTCAACCAAGAGACCCAGTACTTC. Translated, it gives CASSLQGVNQETQYF.